These 20 T cell receptor beta chains originate from one sample sequenced in a study of blood T cell repertoires in COVID-19. Clones were read by immunoSEQ multiplex PCR, and TCRdb kept only the in-frame ones, dropping some. Seen here are roughly 260,000 clones, over 75% observed once, and the top ten hold 2% to 2.5%. The sequenced material came from peripheral blood. These receptor sequences come from a woman in her forties or fifties with acute or convalescent COVID-19.

The V call is TRBV2, the J call TRBJ1-1; perhaps TRBD1 as D (5 bases). The V end lost 4 bases, the J end lost 4 bases, and 13 bases lay between the germline ends. The CDR3 totals 14 residues. Germline V gives CDR1 SNHLY, CDR2 FYNNEI. CDR3 in DNA: TGTGCCAGCAGTGGAGACGGGAGGGGCACTGAAGCTTTCTTT. It specifies CASSGDGRGTEAFF. Using reference TRBV2 and TRBJ1-1 for the parts outside the CDR3, the full variable domain is EPEVTQTPSHQVTQMGQEVILRCVPISNHLYFYWYRQILGQKVEFLVSFYNNEISEKSEIFDDQFSVERPDGSNFTLKIRSTKLEDSAMYFCASSGDGRGTEAFFGQGTRLTVV.

This chain links TRBV12-3 or TRBV12-4 with TRBJ2-7, with 9 bases fitting TRBD1. The CDR3 is 13 amino acids. Trimming took 6 bases from V and 5 from J; bases not matched to a gene: 5. CDR3 in amino acids: CASSSGQGDEQYF. The CDR3 DNA reads TGTGCCAGCAGCTCGGGACAGGGCGACGAGCAGTACTTC.

Turning to this clone: The same CDR3 also results from other DNA sequences found in this sample. V usage is TRBV7-2 and J usage is TRBJ1-5; D unresolved. The germline V gene encodes CDR1 SGHTA and CDR2 FQGNSA. The CDR3 totals 13 residues. V was trimmed by 1 base and J by 5 bases, leaving 6 bases between them. The CDR3 bases are TGTGCCAGCAGCTTAGGTCCGGATCAGCCCCAGCATTTT. As protein: CASSLGPDQPQHF.

A single count supports this clone. This sequence joins TRBV5-1 and TRBJ1-3; D gene unclear. With 0 bases removed from V and 0 bases from J, the gap between germline ends came to 10 bases. The CDR3 has 16 amino acids. The germline V gene has CDR1 SGHRS and CDR2 YFSETQ. The CDR3 loop is CASSLGLTSSGNTIYF. The DNA for the CDR3 is TGCGCCAGCAGCTTGGGACTCACGAGCTCTGGAAACACCATATATTTT.

This clone was observed once. The chain carries TRBV7-9 and TRBJ2-3; D may be TRBD1 (5 bases). Trimming removed 5 bases from V and 0 bases from J, with 24 bases in between. The CDR3 is 19 residues long. CDR1 and CDR2 (germline): SEHNR, FQNEAQ (reference sequence). In nucleotides, the CDR3 is TGTGCCAGCAGCCCGGCTATTGGCAGGGTGGGGCACAGCACAGATACGCAGTATTTT. It is translated as CASSPAIGRVGHSTDTQYF.

V is TRBV28 and J is TRBJ2-1; 8 positions match TRBD2. This CDR3 comprises 17 residues. The trim removed 4 bases at V and 0 bases at J, leaving 8 bases unmatched. CDR1 and CDR2 from the germline V gene are MDHEN and SYDVKM. The CDR3 region is CASSSSLAGYSYNEQFF. The CDR3 DNA reads as TGTGCCAGCAGTTCTTCCTTAGCGGGATACTCCTACAATGAGCAGTTCTTC.

The CDR3 sequence: CASSREGGVHEQYF. In DNA, the CDR3 is TGTGCCAGCAGCCGTGAAGGGGGGGTCCACGAGCAGTACTTC. The genes are TRBV7-9 and TRBJ2-7; the D gene is possibly TRBD2 (7 bases). Trimming removed 5 bases from V and 5 bases from J, with 16 bases in between. From germline, CDR1 is SEHNR and CDR2 FQNEAQ (reference sequence). CDR3 size: 14 residues.

The chain joins TRBV7-9 to TRBJ1-3, with 8 bases lining up with TRBD1. CDR1 is SEHNR and CDR2 is FQNEAQ in the germline V gene (reference sequence). The V segment lost 5 bases and the J segment 0 bases; nucleotides outside the gene matches: 6. The CDR3 totals 16 residues. CDR3 residues: CASSQRQGSSGNTIYF. The CDR3 DNA reads as TGTGCCAGCAGCCAACGACAGGGGAGCTCTGGAAACACCATATATTTT.

This clone appeared once. V is TRBV7-3 and J is TRBJ1-1; 9 bases agree with TRBD1. V shed 2 bases and J 0 bases; nucleotides not matched to a gene: 4. This CDR3 comprises 16 residues. Germline loops: CDR1 SGHTA, CDR2 FQGTGA. As DNA, the CDR3 is TGTGCCAGCAGCTTACACACAGGGGGCATGAACACTGAAGCTTTCTTT. This translates into CASSLHTGGMNTEAFF.

The chain carries TRBV28 and TRBJ2-7; 9 nucleotides agree with TRBD2. The CDR3 is made up of 16 amino acids. Germline V gene lookup returns CDR1 MDHEN and CDR2 SYDVKM. The V gene end was trimmed by 4 bases and the J gene end by 4 bases; junction bases not matched to a gene: 11. CDR3: CASSSRAGLAPYEQYF. The CDR3 nucleotides are TGTGCCAGCAGTTCGCGAGCGGGACTAGCCCCTTACGAGCAGTACTTC.

This clone was seen only once. The V and J genes are TRBV28 and TRBJ2-1, with D possibly matching TRBD2 (5 bases). V was cut by 7 bases and J by 9 bases, with 19 bases left in between. The CDR3 is 14 residues long. CDR1 and CDR2 (germline): MDHEN, SYDVKM. The DNA of the CDR3 is TGTGCCAGCAAAGCTGAAGTACTAGAACGTGAGCAGTTCTTC. Amino acid sequence: CASKAEVLEREQFF.

This clone has a single count. The V gene is TRBV19, the J gene TRBJ1-2; 10 bases are shared with TRBD1. The CDR3 sequence is 13 residues long. In germline, CDR1 is LNHDA, CDR2 SQIVND (reference sequence). The J segment lost 7 bases and the V segment lost 9 bases, leaving 8 bases of the junction unmatched. CDR3 sequence: CARRDRGFCGYTF. CDR3 DNA sequence: TGTGCCAGACGGGACAGGGGATTTTGTGGCTACACCTTC.

The chain links TRBV15 to TRBJ2-3; 12 bases map to TRBD2. V dropped 7 bases and J dropped 1; count of bases not matched to a gene: 15. Germline CDR1 and CDR2: LNHNV and YYDKDF (reference sequence). The CDR3 is 19 residues long. The CDR3 loop is CATKDPGLAGWGGTDTQYF. CDR3 nucleotides: TGTGCCACCAAAGACCCGGGACTAGCGGGCTGGGGTGGCACAGATACGCAGTATTTT.

The rearrangement links TRBV5-5 to TRBJ1-2, with 12 nucleotides matching TRBD1. The CDR3 consists of 16 residues. Germline values: CDR1 SGHKS, CDR2 YYEKEE (reference sequence). V shed 4 bases, J shed 0 bases, and the junction held 4 bases outside the gene matches. The CDR3 nucleotides are TGTGCCAGCAGCGGATGGGACAGGGGGCCTAACTATGGCTACACCTTC. Translating gives CASSGWDRGPNYGYTF.

Worth noting for this clone: A junction end diverges from the germline sequence, so it may reflect a read error. The chain employs TRBV7-7 and TRBJ2-7; 8 bases agree with TRBD2. The CDR3 loop spans 14 amino acids. CDR1 is SSHAT and CDR2 is FNYEAQ in the germline V gene (reference sequence). CDR3 sequence reads: CASSLGTSPYEQYF. CDR3 sequence (DNA): TGTGCTAGCAGCTTAGGGACTAGTCCCTACGAGCAGTACTTC. The variable domain in full, completed from reference TRBV7-7 and TRBJ2-7, reads GAGVSQSPRYKVTKRGQDVTLRCDPISSHATLYWYQQALGQGPEFLTYFNYEAQPDKSGLPSDRFSAERPEGSISTLTIQRTEQRDSAMYRCASSLGTSPYEQYFGPGTRLTVT.

This chain links TRBV19 with TRBJ1-1; unclear D gene. Germline CDR1 and CDR2: LNHDA and SQIVND (reference sequence). V lost 5 bases and J 1 base, leaving 14 bases between the germline ends. This CDR3 comprises 15 residues. Written as DNA, the CDR3 is TGTGCCAGTAGTGTCCTTCAGGTGCAGAACACTGAAGCTTTCTTT. It codes for CASSVLQVQNTEAFF.

The rearrangement uses TRBV5-1 and TRBJ2-1; D gene ambiguous. V lost 0 bases to trimming and J lost 5 bases, with 6 bases between them. The CDR3 covers 13 residues. Germline V lookup: CDR1 SGHRS, CDR2 YFSETQ. CDR3 protein: CASSLDYNNEQFF. CDR3 DNA: TGCGCCAGCAGCTTGGACTACAACAATGAGCAGTTCTTC.

The CDR3 protein is CASSRAYSPLHF. The CDR3 nucleotides read TGTGCCAGCAGCCGCGCTTATTCACCCCTCCACTTT. The chain couples TRBV12-3 or TRBV12-4 to TRBJ1-6, with D uncertain. This CDR3 has 12 amino acids. V gave up 6 bases and J gave up 8 bases, with 8 bases separating them.

The chain carries TRBV27 and TRBJ1-5; D call uncertain. The V gene lost 3 bases and the J gene lost 2 bases, with 23 bases spanning the gap. From germline, CDR1 is MNHEY and CDR2 SMNVEV (reference sequence). The CDR3 sequence is 19 residues long. The DNA of the CDR3 is TGTGCCAGCAGTTTGCGCGGGTTCTTTATAGGAGGTGGCAATCAGCCCCAGCATTTT. Translated: CASSLRGFFIGGGNQPQHF.

V gene TRBV2 combines with J gene TRBJ1-1; no reliable D call. Germline V gives CDR1 SNHLY, CDR2 FYNNEI. The CDR3 contains 14 residues. The germline V and J ends were trimmed by 1 base and 4 bases, with 10 bases remaining between them. The CDR3 loop is CASSEVRGGTEAFF. The CDR3 DNA follows: TGTGCCAGCAGTGAAGTTCGGGGTGGCACTGAAGCTTTCTTT. The whole variable domain, filled in from reference TRBV2 and TRBJ1-1, reads EPEVTQTPSHQVTQMGQEVILRCVPISNHLYFYWYRQILGQKVEFLVSFYNNEISEKSEIFDDQFSVERPDGSNFTLKIRSTKLEDSAMYFCASSEVRGGTEAFFGQGTRLTVV.